A single sample is the source of the 4 T cell receptor beta chains below, sequenced in a study of control samples from healthy donors and cancer patients. Using immunoSEQ multiplex PCR, the repertoire was profiled, and TCRdb retains in-frame clones only, with some absent. The table includes tens of thousands of clones, around 90% detected once. The specimen was PBMCs. The origin of the receptors is a woman in her forties or fifties with colorectal cancer.

The chain uses TRBV19 and TRBJ2-4; D is unclear. Trimming took off 3 bases at V and 1 base at J, with 7 bases between the two ends. CDR1 and CDR2 (germline): LNHDA, SQIVND (reference sequence). There are 14 residues in the CDR3. CDR3 bases: TGTGCCAGTAGTATTCTTTTTGCCAAAAACATTCAGTACTTC. It encodes CASSILFAKNIQYF.

This chain uses TRBV28 with TRBJ1-5; the D gene is possibly TRBD1 (5 bases). This CDR3 has 13 residues. The ends were cut back, 5 bases at V and 3 bases at J, with 8 bases in the middle. Germline V CDR1 and CDR2: MDHEN, SYDVKM. Here the CDR3 DNA reads TGTGCCAGCAGTGGACACCTCAATCAGCCCCAGCATTTT. Its protein is CASSGHLNQPQHF.

The gene calls are TRBV2 and TRBJ2-2, with no clear D. The CDR3 sequence is 15 residues long. Trimming took off 1 base at V and 0 bases at J, with 6 bases between the two ends. The V gene's germline CDR1 is SNHLY and CDR2 FYNNEI. The CDR3 sequence is CASSEESSNTGELFF. CDR3 in DNA: TGTGCCAGCAGTGAAGAGAGCTCGAACACCGGGGAGCTGTTTTTT.

This clone was seen just once. CDR3: CASSLVPGVNTEAFF. The CDR3 region has the DNA TGTGCCAGCAGTTTAGTACCGGGTGTGAACACTGAAGCTTTCTTT. V gene TRBV28 combines with J gene TRBJ1-1; D is ambiguous. Trimming shortened V by 2 bases and J by 0 bases, and 10 bases separated the two germline ends. The CDR3 runs 15 residues. Germline CDR1 MDHEN, CDR2 SYDVKM.